What follows are 19 T cell receptor beta chains derived from one specimen sequenced in a study of CD8+CD57+ T cells in acquired aplastic anemia. Individuals selected for sequencing had exhibited CD8+CD57+ cell expansion on flow cytometry. Investigators profiled TCR beta VDJ and CDR3 from genomic DNA template. In TCRdb, the reads were re-called with MiXCR into one record per CDR3 protein. The sample consists of roughly 160,000 distinct CDR3 sequences, 70% to 75% of them appearing once. Material: sorted CD4+, CD8+, or CD8+CD57+ T cells (not recorded which) from PBMCs. All receptors derive from a human donor with aplastic anemia.

A single count supports this clonotype. The chain carries TRBV7-3 and TRBJ2-5; TRBD2 matches at 11 bases. The J call may be wrong; the DNA end is better matched by TRBJ2-1. Germline V CDR1 and CDR2: SGHTA, FQGTGA. This CDR3 spans 14 amino acids. The DNA for the CDR3 is TGTGCCAGCAGCTCAGTAGCGGGGGGGAGTGAGCAGTTCTTC. It yields the protein CASSSVAGGSEQFF.

The chain is built from TRBV7-2 and TRBJ2-7, with D perhaps matching TRBD2 (6 bases). Trimming removed 8 bases from V and 6 bases from J, with 17 bases in between. The germline CDR1 and CDR2 sequences are SGHTA and FQGNSA. This CDR3 contains 13 residues. In nucleotides, the CDR3 is TGTGCCAGCGGCCCCACTAGCAATCTCGAGCAGTACTTC. Encoded protein: CASGPTSNLEQYF.

The chain is built from TRBV10-3 and TRBJ2-7, with a possible D match to TRBD1 (6 bases). Trimming pared 6 bases from V and 0 bases from J, leaving 18 bases between. The CDR3 covers 16 residues. Looked up from germline, CDR1 is ENHRY and CDR2 is SYGVKD. CDR3 nucleotides: TGTGCCATCAGCACATGGGGGCAGGGCCACTCCTACGAGCAGTACTTC. Translating gives CAISTWGQGHSYEQYF.

A single count supports this clonotype. The chain recombines TRBV5-1 with TRBJ2-7; TRBD1 agrees at 9 bases. The J segment lost 3 bases and the V segment lost 0 bases, leaving 1 base of the junction unmatched. This CDR3 has 14 residues. CDR1 is SGHRS and CDR2 is YFSETQ in the germline V gene. CDR3 nucleotides: TGCGCCAGCAGCTTGGCGACAGGGGGCTACGAGCAGTACTTC. It codes for CASSLATGGYEQYF.

This clonotype occurred a few times. This chain joins TRBV15 and TRBJ2-7; D is unresolved. The ends were cut back, 1 base at V and 1 base at J, with 8 bases in the middle. CDR3 length equals 14 residues. Germline V lookup: CDR1 LNHNV, CDR2 YYDKDF (reference sequence). CDR3 nucleotide sequence: TGTGCCACCAGCAGAGCGGCCAGTTCCTACGAGCAGTACTTC. Protein: CATSRAASSYEQYF.

This rearrangement joins TRBV25-1 to TRBJ1-2, with D unclear. The CDR3 totals 13 residues. CDR1 is MGHDK and CDR2 is SYGVNS in the germline V gene. V gave up 4 bases and J gave up 0 bases, with 6 bases separating them. As DNA, the CDR3 is TGTGCCAGCAGTGCAGGAGCTAACTATGGCTACACCTTC. This sequence encodes CASSAGANYGYTF.

The V call is TRBV2, the J call TRBJ2-3, with 7 bases identical to TRBD2. CDR3 length: 18 amino acids. V gave up 4 bases and J gave up 2 bases; unmatched junction bases: 15. The germline gives CDR1 SNHLY, CDR2 FYNNEI. CDR3 sequence: CASSVGGRASPFTDTQYF. As DNA, the CDR3 is TGTGCCAGCAGTGTGGGCGGGAGAGCCTCCCCTTTCACAGATACGCAGTATTTT.

Comments on this clonotype: A read error may produce the germline difference seen at one junction end. The chain links TRBV7-8 to TRBJ2-3; D unresolved. The CDR3 is 13 amino acids. In germline, CDR1 is SGHVS, CDR2 FQNEAQ. Here the CDR3 DNA reads TGCGCCAGCAGCTTGGTGACGGAAAATACGCAGTATTTT. This sequence encodes CASSLVTENTQYF. The full variable domain, completed using reference TRBV7-8 and TRBJ2-3, is GAGVSQSPRYKVAKRGQDVALRCDPISGHVSLFWYQQALGQGPEFLTYFQNEAQLDKSGLPSDRFFAERPEGSVSTLKIQRTQQEDSAVYLCASSLVTENTQYFGPGTRLTVL.

This chain joins TRBV15 and TRBJ1-5; D uncertain. The CDR3 is 14 amino acids. Per the germline V gene, CDR1 is LNHNV and CDR2 is YYDKDF (reference sequence). The ends were cut back, 0 bases at V and 2 bases at J, with 5 bases in the middle. The DNA of the CDR3 is TGTGCCACCAGCAGAGAGGGCGGCAATCAGCCCCAGCATTTT. This encodes CATSREGGNQPQHF.

The chain is built from TRBV10-3 and TRBJ2-5, with D possibly TRBD2 on 6 matching bases. The CDR3 runs 13 residues. Trimming removed 7 bases from V and 2 bases from J, with 11 bases in between. Germline V gene sequence: CDR1 ENHRY, CDR2 SYGVKD. The CDR3 spells CAINRDSQETQYF. Here the CDR3 DNA reads TGTGCCATCAACCGGGACTCACAAGAGACCCAGTACTTC.

This chain connects TRBV19 to TRBJ1-1; 7 nucleotides agree with TRBD1. The CDR3 covers 15 residues. Germline V CDR1 and CDR2: LNHDA, SQIVND (reference sequence). The trim removed 3 bases at V and 8 bases at J, leaving 12 bases unmatched. CDR3 sequence: CASSIQGVLVLEAFF. The CDR3 bases are TGTGCCAGTAGTATCCAGGGGGTATTAGTTTTGGAAGCTTTCTTT.

This clonotype was observed a few times. The rearrangement uses TRBV5-4 and TRBJ1-6; D not resolved. Looked up from germline, CDR1 is SGHNT and CDR2 is YYREEE (reference sequence). V lost 0 bases and J 6 bases, leaving 10 bases between the germline ends. The CDR3 length is 15 residues. The CDR3 protein is CASSLAGNPNSPLHF. CDR3 bases: TGTGCCAGCAGCTTGGCTGGGAACCCTAATTCACCCCTCCACTTT.

This chain uses TRBV7-9 with TRBJ2-7; D is uncertain. There are 12 residues in the CDR3. Germline V gene sequence: CDR1 SEHNR, CDR2 FQNEAQ (reference sequence). The ends were cut back, 5 bases at V and 3 bases at J, with 8 bases in the middle. CDR3 amino acids: CASSTLGYEQYF. The CDR3 DNA is TGTGCCAGCAGCACGTTAGGCTACGAGCAGTACTTC.

The V call is TRBV12-3 or TRBV12-4, the J call TRBJ1-5; D ambiguous. The CDR3 is 16 residues long. The V end lost 6 bases, the J end lost 1 base, and 16 bases lay between the germline ends. CDR3 in DNA: TGTGCCAGCAGCGCCTGGACGGACTCGAGCAATCAGCCCCAGCATTTT. Its translation is CASSAWTDSSNQPQHF.

The chain links TRBV15 to TRBJ2-3; D may correspond to TRBD1 or TRBD2 (5 bases each). Germline lookup yields CDR1 LNHNV and CDR2 YYDKDF (reference sequence). CDR3 length: 15 amino acids. The germline V and J ends were trimmed by 0 bases and 7 bases, with 14 bases remaining between them. As DNA, the CDR3 is TGTGCCACCAGCAGAGATGTAGGGGACGTTTATACGCAGTATTTT. This encodes CATSRDVGDVYTQYF. Full variable domain (missing parts from reference TRBV15 and TRBJ2-3): DAMVIQNPRYQVTQFGKPVTLSCSQTLNHNVMYWYQQKSSQAPKLLFHYYDKDFNNEADTPDNFQSRRPNTSFCFLDIRSPGLGDTAMYLCATSRDVGDVYTQYFGPGTRLTVL.

This chain connects TRBV12-3 or TRBV12-4 to TRBJ2-7; D may be TRBD1 (5 bases). V lost 4 bases and J lost 3, with 13 bases in between. CDR3 length: 14 amino acids. CDR3 in DNA: TGTGCCAGCAGTTACCAGGGTCCCTACTACGAGCAGTACTTC. Protein: CASSYQGPYYEQYF.

This clonotype was detected a few times. The junction and the germline gene differ at one end; a read error may be behind it. The V gene is TRBV7-9, the J gene TRBJ2-7; a possible D gene is TRBD2 (6 bases). CDR1 is SEHNR, CDR2 FQNEAQ, per germline (reference sequence). The CDR3 extends over 13 amino acids. CDR3 protein: CASSLGDSHEQYF. The CDR3, as DNA: TGTGCCAGCAGCTTAGGGGACTCCCACGAGCAGTACTTC. The variable domain in full, completed from reference TRBV7-9 and TRBJ2-7, reads DTGVSQNPRHKITKRGQNVTFRCDPISEHNRLYWYRQTLGQGPEFLTYFQNEAQLEKSRLLSDRFSAERPKGSFSTLEIQRTEQGDSAMYLCASSLGDSHEQYFGPGTRLTVT.

This rearrangement joins TRBV7-2 to TRBJ1-6; D not resolved. In germline, CDR1 is SGHTA, CDR2 FQGNSA. V was cut by 3 bases and J by 8 bases, with 20 bases left in between. This CDR3 has 17 amino acids. The CDR3 bases are TGTGCCAGCAGCTTGGCGGCGGGAGGGTTGGGCGATTCACCCCTCCACTTT. Translation gives CASSLAAGGLGDSPLHF.

This clonotype was seen a few times. This chain links TRBV2 with TRBJ2-1; D might be TRBD2 (5 bases). Per germline, CDR1 SNHLY and CDR2 FYNNEI. This CDR3 spans 15 amino acids. V lost 6 bases and J 2 bases, leaving 14 bases between the germline ends. CDR3 residues: CASSDYPLTYNEQFF. The CDR3 region has the DNA TGTGCCAGCAGCGACTACCCGCTGACCTACAATGAGCAGTTCTTC.